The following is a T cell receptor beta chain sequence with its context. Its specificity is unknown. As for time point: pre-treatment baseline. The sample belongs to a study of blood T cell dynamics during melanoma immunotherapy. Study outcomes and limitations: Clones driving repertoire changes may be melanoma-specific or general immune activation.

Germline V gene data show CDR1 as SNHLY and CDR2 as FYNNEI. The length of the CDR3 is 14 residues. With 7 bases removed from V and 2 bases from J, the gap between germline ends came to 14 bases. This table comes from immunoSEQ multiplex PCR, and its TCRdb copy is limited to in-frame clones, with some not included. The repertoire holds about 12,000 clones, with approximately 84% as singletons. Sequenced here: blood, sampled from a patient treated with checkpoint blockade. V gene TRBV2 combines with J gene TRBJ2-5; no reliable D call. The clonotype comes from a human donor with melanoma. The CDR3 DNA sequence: TGTGCCAGCATCTGGTCCACAAGTCAAGAGACCCAGTACTTC. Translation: CASIWSTSQETQYF. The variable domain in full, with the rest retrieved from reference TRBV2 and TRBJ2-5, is EPEVTQTPSHQVTQMGQEVILRCVPISNHLYFYWYRQILGQKVEFLVSFYNNEISEKSEIFDDQFSVERPDGSNFTLKIRSTKLEDSAMYFCASIWSTSQETQYFGPGTRLLVL.